Listed here are 19 T cell receptor beta chains from one sample, sequenced in a study of blood T cell repertoires in COVID-19. The repertoire was sequenced with immunoSEQ multiplex PCR; TCRdb's copy has only in-frame clones and lacks some. The sample yields approximately 110,000 clones, approximately 87% seen once. Material: peripheral blood. The receptors originated from a woman aged 45-59 years with acute or convalescent COVID-19.

The chain has TRBV6-1 and TRBJ1-2; D not resolved. V was cut by 0 bases and J by 4 bases, with 12 bases left in between. Germline-derived CDR1 and CDR2 are MNHNS and SASEGT. The CDR3 length is 15 residues. CDR3 sequence (DNA): TGTGCCAGCAGTGAAGCGCTTAGTCAACTCTATGGCTACACCTTC. Its protein product is CASSEALSQLYGYTF.

CDR3 sequence reads: CASSLDTWTGTGELFF. Written as DNA, the CDR3 is TGTGCCAGCAGCTTAGATACATGGACAGGAACCGGGGAGCTGTTTTTT. The rearrangement links TRBV11-2 to TRBJ2-2; 7 positions agree with TRBD1. CDR1 is SGHAT, CDR2 FQNNGV, per germline. The junction had 6 bases not matched to a gene; V was cut back by 0 bases and J by 5 bases. The CDR3 is 16 residues long.

This clone showed up just once. J is TRBJ1-2 and V is TRBV21-1; the DNA was not compared with TRBD1, the D call given in the table. TRBV21-1 is annotated as a pseudogene. This CDR3 contains 17 residues. CDR3 DNA sequence: TGTGCCAGCAGCGGTCGGGACAGGGGAAGAGGGTCCTATGGCTACACCTTC. This gives the protein CASSGRDRGRGSYGYTF.

The V call is TRBV30, the J call TRBJ1-6; tentative D call: TRBD1 (5 bases). This CDR3 comprises 13 residues. CDR1 is GTSNPN and CDR2 is SVGIG in the germline V gene (reference sequence). Trimming left V 1 base short and J 10 bases short, with 11 bases between. The DNA for the CDR3 is TGTGCCTGGAGTGGGGGGGACCACTCACCCCTCCACTTT. As protein: CAWSGGDHSPLHF.

This chain links TRBV6-5 with TRBJ1-1, with 7 bases aligning to TRBD1. The CDR3 consists of 14 residues. Germline CDR1 MNHEY, CDR2 SVGAGI. Trimming removed 2 bases from V and 5 bases from J; junction bases left unmatched: 5. The CDR3 coding sequence is TGTGCCAGCAGTTACCAGGACAGGCGTACTGAAGCTTTCTTT. It codes for CASSYQDRRTEAFF.

The rearrangement links TRBV10-2 to TRBJ2-7; 10 bases are shared with TRBD1. The V segment lost 5 bases and the J segment 3 bases; nucleotides outside the gene matches: 4. The CDR3 runs to 14 residues. The germline CDR1 and CDR2 sequences are WSHSY and SAAADI. For the CDR3, the DNA is TGCGCCAGCAGTCGACAGGGGGCGGGCTACGAGCAGTACTTC. It specifies CASSRQGAGYEQYF.

The chain employs TRBV2 and TRBJ1-6; D remains ambiguous. Germline V gene sequence: CDR1 SNHLY, CDR2 FYNNEI. The V end lost 11 bases, the J end lost 7 bases, and 18 bases lay between the germline ends. This CDR3 has 14 amino acids. The CDR3 loop is CARRRDRGNSPLHF. The DNA of the CDR3 is TGTGCCCGCCGGAGGGATCGAGGGAATTCACCCCTCCACTTT.

This chain uses TRBV19 with TRBJ2-7, with 7 bases identical to TRBD1. CDR1 and CDR2 from the germline V gene are LNHDA and SQIVND (reference sequence). CDR3 length: 13 residues. V gave up 5 bases and J gave up 2 bases; unmatched junction bases: 3. In DNA form, the CDR3 reads TGTGCCAGTAGTGAGACAGGGCCCTACGAGCAGTACTTC. Translated, it gives CASSETGPYEQYF.

CDR3 residues: CSVYRGVGEKLFF. The CDR3 DNA reads as TGCAGCGTTTATCGGGGGGTCGGGGAAAAACTGTTTTTT. The chain carries TRBV29-1 and TRBJ1-4, with a tentative D call TRBD1 (5 bases). The V and J ends lost 5 bases and 8 bases respectively, with 15 bases between them. The germline V gene encodes CDR1 SQVTM and CDR2 ANQGSEA. This CDR3 comprises 13 residues.

The chain links TRBV2 to TRBJ1-6; D call uncertain. From germline, CDR1 is SNHLY and CDR2 FYNNEI. Trimming removed 6 bases from V and 10 bases from J, with 16 bases in between. The CDR3 has 14 residues. The CDR3 DNA reads TGTGCCAGCAGACTAGACACGGTGAACTCACCCCTCCACTTT. Its translation: CASRLDTVNSPLHF. Full variable domain (missing parts from reference TRBV2 and TRBJ1-6): EPEVTQTPSHQVTQMGQEVILRCVPISNHLYFYWYRQILGQKVEFLVSFYNNEISEKSEIFDDQFSVERPDGSNFTLKIRSTKLEDSAMYFCASRLDTVNSPLHFGNGTRLTVT.

The chain is built from TRBV7-6 and TRBJ1-1; 8 positions agree with TRBD1. V lost 1 base, J lost 2 bases, and 6 bases stayed unmatched. Germline V CDR1 and CDR2: SGHVS, FNYEAQ. There are 16 residues in the CDR3. This CDR3 is CASSLGQGRSNTEAFF. CDR3 coding DNA: TGTGCCAGCAGCTTAGGACAGGGGAGGTCAAACACTGAAGCTTTCTTT.

This chain connects TRBV11-2 to TRBJ1-3; D unresolved. V shed 2 bases and J shed 0 bases, with 5 bases lying between them. The CDR3 runs to 14 residues. Per the germline V gene, CDR1 is SGHAT and CDR2 is FQNNGV. CDR3 sequence: CASSLLSSGNTIYF. CDR3 coding DNA: TGTGCCAGCAGCTTATTGAGCTCTGGAAACACCATATATTTT.

A word on this clone: Other DNA sequences within the sample encode an identical CDR3. CDR3 DNA: TGCGCCAGCAGCCTAACAGCCTCTGGGGCCAACGTCCTGACTTTC. Protein product: CASSLTASGANVLTF. The V gene is TRBV5-1, the J gene TRBJ2-6, with no clear D. Germline CDR1 is SGHRS and CDR2 is YFSETQ. V was shortened by 4 bases and J by 0 bases, with 8 bases between the two germline ends. The CDR3 covers 15 residues.

The chain links TRBV11-2 to TRBJ2-2; D unclear. Trimming took 4 bases from V and 5 from J, leaving 8 bases between them. The CDR3 runs to 13 residues. Germline lookup yields CDR1 SGHAT and CDR2 FQNNGV. CDR3 residues: CASSSRDTGELFF. The DNA of the CDR3 is TGTGCCAGCAGCTCCCGAGATACCGGGGAGCTGTTTTTT.

V and J are TRBV10-1 and TRBJ1-1; D ambiguous. CDR3 length equals 15 residues. The germline V gene encodes CDR1 WNHNN and CDR2 SYGVQD (reference sequence). V was trimmed by 4 bases and J by 6 bases, leaving 18 bases between them. CDR3 DNA sequence: TGCGCCAGCAGTGTCCCCCACCCACTATTAGCTGAAGCTTTCTTT. Protein: CASSVPHPLLAEAFF.

The gene calls are TRBV5-1 and TRBJ1-4; unclear D gene. Trimming stripped 5 bases from V and 7 bases from J, with 18 bases between. The CDR3 totals 15 residues. Germline V gene sequence: CDR1 SGHRS, CDR2 YFSETQ. CDR3 DNA: TGCGCCAGCAGACTCACTCAGGTGGGAGGTGAAAAACTGTTTTTT. It yields the protein CASRLTQVGGEKLFF.

This rearrangement joins TRBV30 to TRBJ2-3; tentative D call: TRBD1 (5 bases). The CDR3 has 15 residues. V dropped 0 bases and J dropped 1 base, with 11 bases sitting between them. Per germline, CDR1 GTSNPN and CDR2 SVGIG (reference sequence). The CDR3 coding sequence is TGTGCCTGGAGTGTTCAGGGTGGGGGCACAGATACGCAGTATTTT. It specifies CAWSVQGGGTDTQYF.

The genes are TRBV28 and TRBJ1-2; possible D gene TRBD1, 6 bases. Trimming stripped 10 bases from V and 6 bases from J, with 21 bases between. The V gene's germline CDR1 is MDHEN and CDR2 SYDVKM. This CDR3 comprises 14 residues. The CDR3 coding sequence is TGTGCCACCTCCCGGGGGGCAGCCGGTGATGGCTACACCTTC. Translating it yields CATSRGAAGDGYTF.

This clone was picked up a small number of times. The chain combines TRBV20-1 with TRBJ1-2; D possibly corresponds to TRBD1 (5 bases). Germline CDR1 reads DFQATT; CDR2 reads SNEGSKA (reference sequence). The CDR3 is made up of 11 amino acids. The ends were cut back, 2 bases at V and 7 bases at J, with 8 bases in the middle. As DNA, the CDR3 is TGCAGTGCTAGACCCCAGGGTGGCTACACCTTC. Protein sequence: CSARPQGGYTF.